This T cell receptor (beta chain) appears in the sequencing data of a study of T-cell reconstitution after alpha-beta-depleted transplantation in children. Overall study findings and caveats: T-cell counts and diversity were attributed mostly to newly produced T cells one year after transplant. Reportedly, only several hundred clones from non-depleted graft cells drove alpha-beta T-cell counts at about two months. Several patients had high TCRbeta diversity at day 60; it came from surviving recipient T cells and thymic progenitors.

V lost 1 base and J 3 bases, leaving 5 bases between the germline ends. This CDR3 has 13 residues. CDR1 is LNHNV, CDR2 YYDKDF, per germline (reference sequence). Preparation of the TCRbeta library involved a method that used unique molecular identifiers. TCRdb passed the PCR reads through MiXCR, listing each CDR3 protein once. The data contain around 700,000 distinct CDR3 sequences, around 13% of them seen just once; the ten biggest clones take up 0.79%. Regarding this clonotype: Its antigen is still unknown.

This TCR came from a girl under 10 years old with congenital amegakaryocytic thrombocytopenia, due to receive a stem cell transplant. The rearrangement joins TRBV15 to TRBJ2-3; the D is unclear. The sample consisted of PBMCs, taken before TCRalphabeta/CD19-depleted stem cell transplant. The CDR3 loop is CATSRVKTDTQYF. The CDR3 bases are TGTGCCACCAGCAGAGTTAAAACAGATACGCAGTATTTT. The variable domain in full, completed from reference TRBV15 and TRBJ2-3, reads DAMVIQNPRYQVTQFGKPVTLSCSQTLNHNVMYWYQQKSSQAPKLLFHYYDKDFNNEADTPDNFQSRRPNTSFCFLDIRSPGLGDTAMYLCATSRVKTDTQYFGPGTRLTVL.